One and the same sample provided the 14 T cell receptor beta chains below, sequenced in a study of T cells in Graves' hyperthyroidism and ophthalmopathy. RNA transcripts served as the template for amplifying TCR beta CDR3 regions. A first-round RT-PCR of the TCR CDR3 used the HTBI primer set. TCRdb independently ran MiXCR on the multiplex PCR reads; one entry per CDR3 protein. The sample yields approximately 330,000 distinct CDR3 sequences, roughly 13% seen once. Input material: blood. The receptors derive from a woman in her thirties or forties with Graves' ophthalmopathy.

The J gene is TRBJ2-1, the V gene TRBV10-2; no firm D call. This CDR3 comprises 10 residues. Germline-derived CDR1 and CDR2 are WSHSY and SAAADI. Trimming took off 6 bases at V and 5 bases at J, with 2 bases between the two ends. The CDR3 reads CASRNNEQFF. DNA for the CDR3: TGCGCCAGCAGAAACAATGAGCAGTTCTTC.

This clonotype was detected many times. The genes are TRBV20-1 and TRBJ2-1; D is uncertain. Germline assignment: CDR1 DFQATT and CDR2 SNEGSKA (reference sequence). The V and J ends lost 0 bases and 2 bases respectively, with 17 bases between them. The CDR3 runs 17 residues. CDR3 nucleotide sequence: TGCAGTGCTAGAGATTGGAGTGTACCCAGCACCTACAATGAGCAGTTCTTC. Its protein product is CSARDWSVPSTYNEQFF.

This clonotype was seen only a few times. V is TRBV28 and J is TRBJ2-7, with a tentative D call TRBD1 (5 bases). Looked up from germline, CDR1 is MDHEN and CDR2 is SYDVKM. V was shortened by 9 bases and J by 1 base, with 19 bases between the two germline ends. CDR3 length equals 15 residues. CDR3 region: CASRVGALNSYEQYF. DNA for the CDR3: TGTGCCAGTAGGGTAGGGGCTTTAAATTCCTACGAGCAGTACTTC.

This clonotype was detected many times. The CDR3 loop reads CASSQGLGSEAFF. The CDR3 DNA follows: TGTGCCAGCAGCCAGGGCTTGGGCTCTGAAGCTTTCTTT. The chain carries TRBV3-1 and TRBJ1-1, with D unresolved. This CDR3 region has 13 residues. Trimming left V 3 bases short and J 6 bases short, with 11 bases between. CDR1 LGHDT and CDR2 YNNKEL come from the germline V gene (reference sequence).

This clonotype was counted only a few times. This chain joins TRBV30 and TRBJ2-5, with TRBD1 identical over 11 bases. The CDR3 has 11 amino acids. V was clipped by 3 bases and J by 14 bases; unmatched bases: 5. Germline CDR1 and CDR2: GTSNPN and SVGIG (reference sequence). The CDR3 region has the DNA TGTGCCTGGAGCCCCGGGACAGGGGGTTACTTC. Its protein product is CAWSPGTGGYF.

This clonotype has a count of ten or more. The chain is built from TRBV5-1 and TRBJ1-2; no clear D. V was pared by 2 bases and J by 8 bases, with 10 bases between. This CDR3 has 12 amino acids. The germline V gene encodes CDR1 SGHRS and CDR2 YFSETQ. CDR3 nucleotides: TGCGCCAGCAGCTTTATGGGGAGAGGCTACACCTTC. This encodes CASSFMGRGYTF.

V and J are TRBV7-9 and TRBJ1-1, with a possible D match to TRBD1 (5 bases). The V gene lost 5 bases and the J gene lost 11 bases, with 15 bases spanning the gap. Germline values: CDR1 SEHNR, CDR2 FQNEAQ (reference sequence). The CDR3 totals 12 residues. CDR3 bases: TGTGCCAGCAGCCCCAATCGAGGGGCCGCTTTCTTT. Amino acid sequence: CASSPNRGAAFF.

This clonotype has a count of ten or more. J is TRBJ1-1 and V is TRBV7-9, with no clear D. The germline V and J ends were trimmed by 7 bases and 0 bases, with 6 bases remaining between them. This CDR3 contains 12 residues. Germline V gene data show CDR1 as SEHNR and CDR2 as FQNEAQ (reference sequence). CDR3 sequence (DNA): TGTGCCAGCAAGAACTTGAACACTGAAGCTTTCTTT. Its protein product is CASKNLNTEAFF. The full variable domain, its missing parts supplied by reference TRBV7-9 and TRBJ1-1, is DTGVSQNPRHKITKRGQNVTFRCDPISEHNRLYWYRQTLGQGPEFLTYFQNEAQLEKSRLLSDRFSAERPKGSFSTLEIQRTEQGDSAMYLCASKNLNTEAFFGQGTRLTVV.

This clonotype occurred many times. V usage is TRBV7-9 and J usage is TRBJ2-2; D is unresolved. The CDR3 covers 13 residues. Germline CDR1 SEHNR, CDR2 FQNEAQ (reference sequence). The V and J ends lost 6 bases and 5 bases respectively, with 10 bases between them. The CDR3 region is CASSPSTTGELFF. CDR3 nucleotide sequence: TGTGCCAGCAGTCCGAGTACTACCGGGGAGCTGTTTTTT.

At least ten counts were recorded for this clonotype. The V gene is TRBV20-1, the J gene TRBJ2-3, with D perhaps matching TRBD1 (5 bases). The V end was cut by 0 bases, the J end by 2 bases, with 15 bases between. Germline assignment: CDR1 DFQATT and CDR2 SNEGSKA (reference sequence). CDR3 length equals 16 residues. The CDR3 bases are TGCAGTGCTAGAGATCTCAGGCAGGGTCCCACAGATACGCAGTATTTT. Translated: CSARDLRQGPTDTQYF.

This clonotype was recorded at least ten times. The J gene is TRBJ1-1, the V gene TRBV12-3 or TRBV12-4; D is unclear. CDR3 length: 14 amino acids. V was trimmed by 3 bases and J by 0 bases, leaving 8 bases between them. The DNA for the CDR3 is TGTGCCAGCAGTTTCAGTGCCATGAACACTGAAGCTTTCTTT. Protein product: CASSFSAMNTEAFF.

This clonotype was observed a handful of times. V and J are TRBV28 and TRBJ2-7; D unclear. Between the trimmed V and J ends, which lost 7 bases and 6 bases, there was a span of 10 bases. Germline CDR1 and CDR2: MDHEN and SYDVKM. The CDR3 consists of 11 residues. DNA for the CDR3: TGTGCCAGCACCCCAGGCGGCGAGCAGTACTTC. Protein product: CASTPGGEQYF.

The J gene is TRBJ1-2, the V gene TRBV15; TRBD1 is a possible D gene (5 bases). The CDR3 runs 14 residues. CDR1 and CDR2 from the germline V gene are LNHNV and YYDKDF (reference sequence). V dropped 3 bases and J dropped 1 base, with 9 bases sitting between them. CDR3 sequence reads: CATSRDNLNYGYTF. In DNA, the CDR3 is TGTGCCACCAGCAGGGACAACCTTAACTATGGCTACACCTTC.

Many counts were recorded for this clonotype. The chain combines TRBV28 with TRBJ2-3, with a possible D match to TRBD1 (5 bases). The CDR3 runs 12 residues. CDR1 is MDHEN and CDR2 is SYDVKM in the germline V gene. Trimming took off 10 bases at V and 7 bases at J, with 15 bases between the two ends. The CDR3 here is CATRIQGHTQYF. Here the CDR3 DNA reads TGTGCCACACGAATTCAGGGCCATACGCAGTATTTT. Full variable domain (missing parts from reference TRBV28 and TRBJ2-3): DVKVTQSSRYLVKRTGEKVFLECVQDMDHENMFWYRQDPGLGLRLIYFSYDVKMKEKGDIPEGYSVSREKKERFSLILESASTNQTSMYLCATRIQGHTQYFGPGTRLTVL.